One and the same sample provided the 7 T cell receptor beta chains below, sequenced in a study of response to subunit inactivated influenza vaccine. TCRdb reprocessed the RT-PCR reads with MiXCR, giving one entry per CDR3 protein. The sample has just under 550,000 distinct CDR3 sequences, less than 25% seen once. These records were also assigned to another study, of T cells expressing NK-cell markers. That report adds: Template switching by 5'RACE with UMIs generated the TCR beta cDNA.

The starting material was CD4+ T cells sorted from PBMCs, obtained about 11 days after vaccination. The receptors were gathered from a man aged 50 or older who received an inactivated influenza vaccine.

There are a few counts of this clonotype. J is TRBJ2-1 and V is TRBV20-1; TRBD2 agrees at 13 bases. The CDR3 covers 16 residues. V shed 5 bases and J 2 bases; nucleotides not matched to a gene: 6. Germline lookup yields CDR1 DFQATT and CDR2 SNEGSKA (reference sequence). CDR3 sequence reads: CSAGGGTSGTYNEQFF. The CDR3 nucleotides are TGCAGTGCTGGGGGGGGGACTAGCGGGACCTACAATGAGCAGTTCTTC.

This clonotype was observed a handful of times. The CDR3 reads CASSGTSGRSEQFF. The CDR3 bases are TGTGCCAGCAGCGGGACTAGCGGGAGAAGTGAGCAGTTCTTC. This chain uses TRBV7-6 with TRBJ2-1, with 14 bases fitting TRBD2. CDR1 is SGHVS and CDR2 is FNYEAQ in the germline V gene. The CDR3 length is 14 residues. With 5 bases clipped from V and 9 bases from J, the junction kept 3 bases outside the gene matches.

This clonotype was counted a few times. CDR3: CASSLGALYNEQFF. DNA of the CDR3: TGTGCCAGCAGTTTGGGGGCACTATACAATGAGCAGTTCTTC. The V call is TRBV12-3 or TRBV12-4, the J call TRBJ2-1; weak D call: TRBD1 (6 bases). V was pared by 3 bases and J by 4 bases, with 10 bases between. The CDR3 is 14 amino acids.

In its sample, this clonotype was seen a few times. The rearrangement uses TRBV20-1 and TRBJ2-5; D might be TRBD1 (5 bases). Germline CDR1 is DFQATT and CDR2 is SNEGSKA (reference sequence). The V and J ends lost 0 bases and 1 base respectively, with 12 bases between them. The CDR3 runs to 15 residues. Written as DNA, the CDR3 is TGCAGTGCTAGAGATTTAAGGCAGGGCCAAGAGACCCAGTACTTC. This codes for CSARDLRQGQETQYF.

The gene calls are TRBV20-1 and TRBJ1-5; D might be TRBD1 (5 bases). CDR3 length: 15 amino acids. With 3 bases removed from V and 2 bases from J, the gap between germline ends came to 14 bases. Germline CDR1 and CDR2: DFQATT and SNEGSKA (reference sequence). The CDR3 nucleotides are TGCAGTGCTAGGGGGACGTTAACAGGCAATCAGCCCCAGCATTTT. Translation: CSARGTLTGNQPQHF.

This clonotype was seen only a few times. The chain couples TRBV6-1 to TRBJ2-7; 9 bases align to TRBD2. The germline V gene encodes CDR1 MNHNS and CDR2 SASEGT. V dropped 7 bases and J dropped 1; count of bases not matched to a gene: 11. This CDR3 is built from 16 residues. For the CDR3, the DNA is TGTGCCAGCACCGCCAGAGCGGGAGGCATGTCCTACGAGCAGTACTTC. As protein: CASTARAGGMSYEQYF.

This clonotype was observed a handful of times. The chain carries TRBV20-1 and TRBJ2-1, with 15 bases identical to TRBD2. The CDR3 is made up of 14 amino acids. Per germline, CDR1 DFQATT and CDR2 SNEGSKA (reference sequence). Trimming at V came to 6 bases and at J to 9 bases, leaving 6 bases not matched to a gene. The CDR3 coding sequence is TGCAGTGCCCCCGGACTAGCGGGAGGGCTTGAGCAGTTCTTC. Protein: CSAPGLAGGLEQFF.